This T cell receptor beta chain was observed in a study of CD8+CD57+ T cells in acquired aplastic anemia. Points on this clonotype: Its ends do not fully match the called genes, so a read error is possible.

Patients chosen for sequencing had shown CD8+CD57+ cell expansion by flow cytometry. The template for TCR beta VDJ and CDR3 sequence profiling was genomic DNA. Each CDR3 protein is one row after TCRdb ran MiXCR on the reads. The repertoire has hundreds of thousands of distinct CDR3 sequences, 45% to 65% of them found once; the top ten carry 1.3%. The source of this sequence is a human donor with aplastic anemia. The sequencing input was sorted CD4+, CD8+, or CD8+CD57+ T cells (not recorded which) from PBMCs.

CDR3 loop: CTTSRVRASGPYEQYF. The DNA for the CDR3 is TGTACCACCAGCAGAGTCAGGGCTAGCGGGCCCTACGAGCAGTACTTC. The chain links TRBV15 to TRBJ2-7; the match to TRBD2 covers 8 bases. The CDR3 contains 16 residues. CDR1 LNHNV and CDR2 YYDKDF come from the germline V gene (reference sequence).